The 21 T cell receptor beta chains below were found in one sample sequenced in a study of shared clonotypes between healthy human individuals (dated by TCRdb to about 2020). Library method: the immunoSEQ multiplex PCR assay. TCRdb carries this immuneACCESS record with in-frame sequences only. Its versions omit some clonotypes, under half of them owing to an unresolved V gene in the studies checked, with the rest unexplained. The sample table lists about 490,000 clones, 81% of them with a count of one. Of the sample, roughly 13% falls within the top ten clones. Sequencing was performed on PBMCs. Source of these receptors: a woman aged 40 to 55 in good health. Some clones in this sample may be carry-over from other donors' samples.

A note on this clone: This CDR3 is also generated by other DNA sequences in the sample. The V gene is TRBV5-1, the J gene TRBJ2-2; no reliable D call. The ends were cut back, 4 bases at V and 2 bases at J, with 3 bases in the middle. CDR1 and CDR2 (germline): SGHRS, YFSETQ. The CDR3 has 12 residues. CDR3 DNA: TGCGCCAGCAGCCCCAACACCGGGGAGCTGTTTTTT. The encoded protein is CASSPNTGELFF.

V gene TRBV28 combines with J gene TRBJ2-7; 8 nucleotides line up with TRBD1. J gave up 0 bases and V 6 bases, and 10 bases lay outside the gene matches. Germline assignment: CDR1 MDHEN and CDR2 SYDVKM. The CDR3 runs 16 residues. The CDR3 sequence is CASSPSRDRRSYEQYF. Here the CDR3 DNA reads TGTGCCAGCAGCCCCTCCCGGGACAGGCGCTCCTACGAGCAGTACTTC.

The chain is built from TRBV7-9 and TRBJ2-7, with a weak D call TRBD2 (6 bases). This CDR3 is built from 14 residues. Per germline, CDR1 SEHNR and CDR2 FQNEAQ (reference sequence). The V gene lost 6 bases and the J gene lost 1 base, with 13 bases spanning the gap. The CDR3 region has the DNA TGTGCCAGCAGGGTAGCGGAGCTATCCTACGAGCAGTACTTC. Translated: CASRVAELSYEQYF.

This clone was found once. The V and J genes are TRBV7-8 and TRBJ1-2, with D maybe TRBD1 (5 bases). V gave up 5 bases and J gave up 2 bases, with 18 bases separating them. Germline V gives CDR1 SGHVS, CDR2 FQNEAQ. CDR3 length: 16 amino acids. DNA of the CDR3: TGTGCCAGCAGCCTGAGCGGGGGAGGACGCAACTATGGCTACACCTTC. This translates into CASSLSGGGRNYGYTF.

This sequence joins TRBV19 and TRBJ1-2; D call uncertain. The CDR3 contains 12 residues. Trimming left V 5 bases short and J 6 bases short, with 10 bases between. Germline values: CDR1 LNHDA, CDR2 SQIVND (reference sequence). The CDR3 DNA follows: TGTGCCAGTAGTGGGCAACAAGATGGCTACACCTTC. As protein: CASSGQQDGYTF.

This clone was counted once. It is likely a read error: a sequence one base away is far more abundant. The V call is TRBV25-1, the J call TRBJ1-2; possibly TRBD1 for D (6 bases). Germline lookup yields CDR1 MGHDK and CDR2 SYGVNS. CDR3 size: 14 residues. V lost 6 bases to trimming and J lost 5 bases, with 16 bases between them. DNA for the CDR3: TGTGCCAGCAGCCCCGACAGGCCTTGGTATGGCTACACCTTC. Its translation is CASSPDRPWYGYTF.

Regarding this clone: Other DNA sequences within the sample encode an identical CDR3. V and J are TRBV15 and TRBJ2-7, with D hard to call. Germline loops: CDR1 LNHNV, CDR2 YYDKDF (reference sequence). The V end was cut by 0 bases, the J end by 3 bases, with 6 bases between. The CDR3 loop spans 13 amino acids. CDR3: CATSRDPGYEQYF. Written as DNA, the CDR3 is TGTGCCACCAGCAGAGATCCGGGCTACGAGCAGTACTTC.

In the case of this clone: This sequence is one base from a far larger clone and is likely a read error. The chain couples TRBV5-8 to TRBJ1-5; D is possibly TRBD1 (5 bases). The CDR3 runs 17 residues. Germline V gives CDR1 SGHTS, CDR2 YDEGEE. The V end lost 1 base, the J end lost 0 bases, and 14 bases lay between the germline ends. The CDR3 spells CASSLYRMLYSNQPQHF. The CDR3 region has the DNA TGTGCCAGCAGCTTGTACAGGATGCTATATAGCAATCAGCCCCAGCATTTT.

This rearrangement joins TRBV4-1 to TRBJ1-2, with D possibly matching TRBD1 (5 bases). The CDR3 has 14 amino acids. The V end lost 1 base, the J end lost 3 bases, and 9 bases lay between the germline ends. The germline gives CDR1 MGHRA, CDR2 YSYEKL. In DNA form, the CDR3 reads TGCGCCAGCAGCCAAGCCAGGGCAGACTATGGCTACACCTTC. It translates to CASSQARADYGYTF.

The chain has TRBV2 and TRBJ2-2, with TRBD1 identical over 7 bases. Germline-derived CDR1 and CDR2 are SNHLY and FYNNEI. Trimming cost V 4 bases and J 10 bases; bases outside gene matches: 9. This CDR3 has 14 residues. CDR3 region: CASSGDRDKPELFF. CDR3 DNA sequence: TGTGCCAGCAGTGGAGACAGGGACAAACCGGAGCTGTTTTTT. The full variable domain, with the rest looked up from reference TRBV2 and TRBJ2-2, is EPEVTQTPSHQVTQMGQEVILRCVPISNHLYFYWYRQILGQKVEFLVSFYNNEISEKSEIFDDQFSVERPDGSNFTLKIRSTKLEDSAMYFCASSGDRDKPELFFGEGSRLTVL.

Comments on this clone: This CDR3 is also generated by other DNA sequences in the sample. The chain links TRBV5-4 to TRBJ2-2; D gene uncertain. Germline CDR1 is SGHNT and CDR2 is YYREEE (reference sequence). This CDR3 is built from 12 residues. V was pared by 2 bases and J by 5 bases, with 4 bases between. CDR3 loop: CASSFSTGELFF. Written as DNA, the CDR3 is TGTGCCAGCAGCTTTTCGACCGGGGAGCTGTTTTTT.

V is TRBV2 and J is TRBJ2-1, with a tentative D call TRBD2 (5 bases). Trimming stripped 6 bases from V and 8 bases from J, with 14 bases between. Germline V gene sequence: CDR1 SNHLY, CDR2 FYNNEI. The length of the CDR3 is 13 residues. DNA of the CDR3: TGTGCCAGCAGCGCCCTCGGGGTTGATGAGCAGTTCTTC. This codes for CASSALGVDEQFF.

As concerns this clone: The same CDR3 can be traced to other DNA sequences in this sample. The chain joins TRBV28 to TRBJ2-2; D is undetermined. Per germline, CDR1 MDHEN and CDR2 SYDVKM. The ends were cut back, 4 bases at V and 3 bases at J, with 3 bases in the middle. CDR3 length: 12 amino acids. The CDR3 nucleotides are TGTGCCAGCAGTTCTTACACCGGGGAGCTGTTTTTT. This codes for CASSSYTGELFF.

The rearrangement joins TRBV9 to TRBJ1-2; no definite D call. Germline V gene sequence: CDR1 SGDLS, CDR2 YYNGEE. The CDR3 has 14 residues. V dropped 1 base and J dropped 2 bases, with 9 bases sitting between them. CDR3 in DNA: TGTGCCAGCAGCGTATTAGGCCAGAACTATGGCTACACCTTC. Translated, it gives CASSVLGQNYGYTF.

The V call is TRBV15, the J call TRBJ1-4, with D possibly matching TRBD1 (5 bases). This CDR3 region has 17 residues. Germline CDR1 LNHNV, CDR2 YYDKDF (reference sequence). The V gene lost 2 bases and the J gene lost 8 bases, with 21 bases spanning the gap. This CDR3 is CATSRTTLPGAPEKLFF. CDR3 nucleotides: TGTGCCACCAGCAGAACTACCCTGCCCGGGGCCCCGGAAAAACTGTTTTTT.

The chain is built from TRBV2 and TRBJ2-3, with 9 bases aligning to TRBD2. The CDR3 has 16 residues. Losses at the gene ends were 4 bases for V and 5 bases for J; bases not matched to a gene: 10. Germline V CDR1 and CDR2: SNHLY, FYNNEI. In DNA, the CDR3 is TGTGCCAGCAGTGTCGGAGCGGGAGGATTGGAAGATACGCAGTATTTT. This sequence encodes CASSVGAGGLEDTQYF.

Concerning this clone itself: It differs at one base from a far larger clone, so likely a read error. The same CDR3 arises from other DNA sequences in this sample as well. The rearrangement uses TRBV5-1 and TRBJ2-7; 7 bases fit TRBD1. Germline CDR1 and CDR2: SGHRS and YFSETQ. With 0 bases clipped from V and 2 bases from J, the junction kept 2 bases outside the gene matches. The CDR3 sequence is 14 residues long. The CDR3 nucleotides are TGCGCCAGCAGCTTGGGACAGGGCCCCTACGAGCAGTACTTC. It translates to CASSLGQGPYEQYF.

This clone was seen more than once but under ten times. A single base is all that separates this from a far larger clone, so a read error is likely. The sample has other DNA sequences that encode this CDR3 too. V and J are TRBV30 and TRBJ1-1; maybe TRBD1 (5 bases). CDR3 length: 14 residues. Germline V gives CDR1 GTSNPN, CDR2 SVGIG (reference sequence). The CDR3 DNA reads as TGTGCATGGAGGGACTCGCCGGCGGGCACTGAAGCTTTCTTT. Translated: CAWRDSPAGTEAFF.

V usage is TRBV5-1 and J usage is TRBJ2-6; TRBD1 agrees at 11 bases. Germline CDR1 and CDR2: SGHRS and YFSETQ. J was trimmed by 1 base and V by 3 bases; bases with no gene match: 3. This CDR3 spans 17 amino acids. The CDR3 protein is CASSSGQGASGANVLTF. The CDR3 coding sequence is TGCGCCAGCAGCTCTGGACAGGGGGCTTCTGGGGCCAACGTCCTGACTTTC. Complete variable domain (other parts from reference TRBV5-1 and TRBJ2-6): KAGVTQTPRYLIKTRGQQVTLSCSPISGHRSVSWYQQTPGQGLQFLFEYFSETQRNKGNFPGRFSGRQFSNSRSEMNVSTLELGDSALYLCASSSGQGASGANVLTFGAGSRLTVL.

This chain links TRBV10-3 with TRBJ1-2, with D possibly TRBD1 on 6 matching bases. Germline V gene sequence: CDR1 ENHRY, CDR2 SYGVKD. Trimming stripped 9 bases from V and 4 bases from J, with 21 bases between. This CDR3 comprises 15 residues. The CDR3 here is CAITQGSPGGYGYTF. CDR3 in DNA: TGTGCCATTACACAGGGTTCCCCGGGTGGCTATGGCTACACCTTC.

A word on this clone: With a far larger clone one base away, a read error is the likely cause. This sequence joins TRBV5-4 and TRBJ1-1; D may be TRBD1 (5 bases). The V end lost 0 bases, the J end lost 3 bases, and 15 bases lay between the germline ends. This CDR3 is 16 amino acids long. Germline V gene sequence: CDR1 SGHNT, CDR2 YYREEE (reference sequence). The CDR3 DNA reads TGTGCCAGCAGCTTGGCCCCGGGGGAGAAGGACACTGAAGCTTTCTTT. It encodes CASSLAPGEKDTEAFF.